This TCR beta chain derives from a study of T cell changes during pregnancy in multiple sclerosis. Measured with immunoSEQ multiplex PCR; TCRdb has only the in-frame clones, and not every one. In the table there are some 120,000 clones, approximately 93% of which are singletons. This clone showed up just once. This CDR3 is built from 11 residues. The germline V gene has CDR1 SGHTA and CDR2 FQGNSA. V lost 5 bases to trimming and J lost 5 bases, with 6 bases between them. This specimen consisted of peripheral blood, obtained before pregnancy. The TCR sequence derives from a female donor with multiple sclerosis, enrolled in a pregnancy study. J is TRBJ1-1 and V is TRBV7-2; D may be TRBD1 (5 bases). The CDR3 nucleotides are TGTGCCAGCAGCCAGGGAACTGAAGCTTTCTTT. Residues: CASSQGTEAFF.